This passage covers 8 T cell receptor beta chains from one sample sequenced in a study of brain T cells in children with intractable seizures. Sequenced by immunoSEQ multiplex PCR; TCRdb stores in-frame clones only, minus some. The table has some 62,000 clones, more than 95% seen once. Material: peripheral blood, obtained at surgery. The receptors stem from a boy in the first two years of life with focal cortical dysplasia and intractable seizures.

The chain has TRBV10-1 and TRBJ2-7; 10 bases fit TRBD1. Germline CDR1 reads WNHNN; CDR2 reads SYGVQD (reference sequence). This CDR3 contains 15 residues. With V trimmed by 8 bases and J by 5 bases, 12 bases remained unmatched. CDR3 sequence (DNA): TGCGCCAGCTCCCCCGGGACAGGGGCTTTCCACGAGCAGTACTTC. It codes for CASSPGTGAFHEQYF.

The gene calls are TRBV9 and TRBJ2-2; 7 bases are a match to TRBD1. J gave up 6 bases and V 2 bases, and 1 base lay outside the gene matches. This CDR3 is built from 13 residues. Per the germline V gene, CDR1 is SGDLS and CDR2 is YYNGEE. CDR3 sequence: CASSVTGAGELFF. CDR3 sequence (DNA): TGTGCCAGCAGCGTTACAGGGGCCGGGGAGCTGTTTTTT.

The CDR3 loop is CASSWGSGRVYEQYF. The DNA for the CDR3 is TGTGCCAGCAGCTGGGGAAGCGGGAGAGTCTACGAGCAGTACTTC. V gene TRBV11-2 combines with J gene TRBJ2-7; 8 nucleotides match TRBD2. The V gene's germline CDR1 is SGHAT and CDR2 FQNNGV. The CDR3 is 15 amino acids. J gave up 3 bases and V 4 bases, and 8 bases lay outside the gene matches.

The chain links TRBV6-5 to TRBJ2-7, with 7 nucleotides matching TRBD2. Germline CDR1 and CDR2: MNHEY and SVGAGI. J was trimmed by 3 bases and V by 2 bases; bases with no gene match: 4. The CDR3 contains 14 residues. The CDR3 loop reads CASSYTLAGYEQYF. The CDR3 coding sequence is TGTGCCAGCAGTTACACATTAGCGGGCTACGAGCAGTACTTC.

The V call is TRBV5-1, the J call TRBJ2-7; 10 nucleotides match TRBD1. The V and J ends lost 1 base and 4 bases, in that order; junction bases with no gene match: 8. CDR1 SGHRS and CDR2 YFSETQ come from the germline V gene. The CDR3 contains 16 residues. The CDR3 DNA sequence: TGCGCCAGCAGCTTGAGGGACAGGGGAAGAGCGTACGAGCAGTACTTC. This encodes CASSLRDRGRAYEQYF.

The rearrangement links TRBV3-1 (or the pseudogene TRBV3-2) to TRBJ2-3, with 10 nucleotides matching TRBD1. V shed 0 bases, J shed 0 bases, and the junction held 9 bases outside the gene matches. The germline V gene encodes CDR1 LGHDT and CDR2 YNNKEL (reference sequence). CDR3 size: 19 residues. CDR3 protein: CASSQDPHPTGGSTDTQYF. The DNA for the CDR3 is TGTGCCAGCAGCCAAGACCCCCATCCGACAGGGGGCAGCACAGATACGCAGTATTTT.

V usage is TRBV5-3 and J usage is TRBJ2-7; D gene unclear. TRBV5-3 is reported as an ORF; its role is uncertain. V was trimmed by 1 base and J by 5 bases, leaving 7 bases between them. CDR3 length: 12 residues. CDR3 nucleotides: TGTGCCAGAAGCTTGAGCCACCACGAGCAGTACTTC. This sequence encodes CARSLSHHEQYF.

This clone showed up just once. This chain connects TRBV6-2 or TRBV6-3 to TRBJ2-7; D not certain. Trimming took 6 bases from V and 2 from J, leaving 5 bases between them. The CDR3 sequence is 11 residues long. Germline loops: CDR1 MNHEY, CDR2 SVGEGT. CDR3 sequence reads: CASSQTYEQYF. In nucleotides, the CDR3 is TGTGCCAGCAGCCAAACCTACGAGCAGTACTTC.